This T cell receptor beta chain was recovered during a study of PD-1 blockade in classical Hodgkin lymphoma. Every patient experienced relapse after autologous stem cell transplantation, and brentuximab vedotin exposure varied. Negative magnetic selection isolated CD4+ T cells from thawed PBMCs. The CDR3 runs 15 residues. Germline CDR1 MNHEY, CDR2 SVGAGI. V dropped 4 bases and J dropped 5 bases, with 12 bases sitting between them. Assay: immunoSEQ multiplex PCR; the TCRdb copy retains only in-frame clones and omits some. The data contain about 16,000 clones, around 81% of them singletons. The chain couples TRBV6-5 to TRBJ2-6, with D possibly being TRBD1 or TRBD2 (5 bases each). This TCR came from a human donor with classical Hodgkin lymphoma. The input for sequencing was CD4+ T cells from blood, taken at baseline. The CDR3 DNA is TGTGCCAGCAGTTCAGGGAGATGGCGGGCCAACGTCCTGACTTTC. As protein: CASSSGRWRANVLTF.